The 28 T cell receptor beta chains below were found in one sample sequenced in a study of spatial heterogeneity in lung cancer. Overall study findings and caveats: The study found that expanded intratumoral alpha and beta TCR counts tracked tumor mutation counts.

Each CDR3 protein gets one entry after TCRdb re-called the 5' RACE reads with MiXCR. The sample includes over 15,000 distinct CDR3 sequences, 6.2% of them seen just once. No antigen is known for these receptors. The sample's time point: sample taken at primary tumor resection. This material consisted of lung tumor tissue, taken at surgery. The receptor source for this set is a male donor with early-stage non-small cell lung cancer.

This clonotype was seen a few times. This beta chain is off target for a library built for alpha chains, so its abundance means little. This chain connects TRBV20-1 to TRBJ2-1, with TRBD2 matching over 9 bases. Germline V CDR1 and CDR2: DFQATT, SNEGSKA (reference sequence). V lost 5 bases, J lost 9 bases, and 8 bases stayed unmatched. There are 13 residues in the CDR3. CDR3 protein: CSAPGGGALEQFF. The CDR3 nucleotides read TGCAGTGCTCCCGGCGGGGGGGCCCTTGAGCAGTTCTTC.

This clonotype is medium-sized in the sample. A library made for alpha chains picked up this beta chain off target, so its size means little. The rearrangement uses TRBV27 and TRBJ1-5; D ambiguous. From germline, CDR1 is MNHEY and CDR2 SMNVEV (reference sequence). The CDR3 contains 13 residues. Trimming cost V 5 bases and J 4 bases, with 9 bases left between them. The CDR3 DNA reads as TGTGCCAGCAGTGTGACACTTAATCAGCCCCAGCATTTT. Residues: CASSVTLNQPQHF.

As concerns this clonotype: Since the library was made to target alpha chains, this beta chain is a stray read and its abundance is not meaningful. J is TRBJ1-6 and V is TRBV6-1; D not certain. Germline values: CDR1 MNHNS, CDR2 SASEGT. Trimming cost V 1 base and J 10 bases, with 8 bases left between them. The CDR3 extends over 13 amino acids. The CDR3 DNA follows: TGTGCCAGCAGTGAAGAACCGGGATCACCCCTCCACTTT. It yields the protein CASSEEPGSPLHF.

A remark on this clonotype: This beta chain was picked up by a library intended for alpha chains and is off target, so its count carries little meaning. V is TRBV29-1 and J is TRBJ2-7; 8 nucleotides align to TRBD2. The V gene end was trimmed by 5 bases and the J gene end by 3 bases; junction bases not matched to a gene: 9. Germline V CDR1 and CDR2: SQVTM, ANQGSEA. The length of the CDR3 is 14 residues. This chain's CDR3 is CSVSPGLEYYEQYF. For the CDR3, the DNA is TGCAGCGTTTCCCCGGGACTAGAGTACTACGAGCAGTACTTC.

This clonotype was recorded many times. The size of this beta chain means little, since it is a stray read in a library made for alpha chains. This rearrangement joins TRBV5-1 to TRBJ2-1, with 10 bases identical to TRBD1. Germline V gene sequence: CDR1 SGHRS, CDR2 YFSETQ. The V and J ends lost 0 bases and 5 bases, in that order; junction bases with no gene match: 5. CDR3 length equals 16 residues. The CDR3 sequence is CASSLVADRGNNEQFF. Written as DNA, the CDR3 is TGCGCCAGCAGCTTGGTGGCGGACAGGGGGAACAATGAGCAGTTCTTC.

As to this clonotype: This beta chain is an unintended read in a library built for alpha chains; its size means little. The CDR3 region has the DNA TGTGCCAGCAGTGCCACTCGGGTGAACACTGAAGCTTTCTTT. Its protein product is CASSATRVNTEAFF. This chain connects TRBV6-6 to TRBJ1-1; D is undetermined. Germline CDR1 and CDR2: MNHNY and SVGAGI (reference sequence). This CDR3 region has 14 residues. Deletions cut 5 bases from V and 0 bases from J, with 10 bases between.

There are many counts of this clonotype. For a library built for alpha chains, this beta chain is a stray read; little rests on its size. The chain joins TRBV7-9 to TRBJ1-1, with TRBD1 as a possible D gene (6 bases). There are 14 residues in the CDR3. V dropped 0 bases and J dropped 11 bases, with 16 bases sitting between them. Germline CDR1 is SEHNR and CDR2 is FQNEAQ (reference sequence). CDR3 protein: CASSLAAADSRAFF. CDR3 DNA sequence: TGTGCCAGCAGCTTAGCGGCGGCGGACAGTCGGGCTTTCTTT.

This clonotype occurred many times. With the library built for alpha chains, this beta chain is off target and its frequency is not meaningful. CDR3 DNA sequence: TGTGCCAGCAATCGGGGGGGTGGCCAAGAGACCCAGTACTTC. Translating gives CASNRGGGQETQYF. This chain joins TRBV28 and TRBJ2-5; 8 bases fit TRBD2. Unmatched junction bases numbered 5, after V lost 7 bases and J lost 1 base. This CDR3 is built from 14 residues. CDR1 is MDHEN and CDR2 is SYDVKM in the germline V gene.

This clonotype was recorded at least ten times. Found in a library prepared for alpha chains, this beta chain is an off-target read, and its abundance has little meaning. The chain has TRBV7-2 and TRBJ2-6, with D possibly matching TRBD1 (6 bases). This CDR3 region has 12 residues. Looked up from germline, CDR1 is SGHTA and CDR2 is FQGNSA. V was trimmed by 8 bases and J by 5 bases, leaving 7 bases between them. CDR3: CASRDRANVLTF. The CDR3 DNA follows: TGTGCCAGCCGGGACAGGGCCAACGTCCTGACTTTC.

With respect to this clonotype: Given a much more abundant clone one base away, this may be a read error. A library made for alpha chains picked up this beta chain off target, so its size means little. The V and J genes are TRBV28 and TRBJ2-7; D may match TRBD1 or TRBD2 (5 bases each). This CDR3 spans 15 amino acids. Germline lookup yields CDR1 MDHEN and CDR2 SYDVKM. V lost 4 bases to trimming and J lost 6 bases, with 19 bases between them. The CDR3 reads CASSSTTWGAGEQYF. The CDR3 DNA is TGTGCCAGCAGTTCGACGACATGGGGCGCGGGCGAGCAGTACTTC.

This clonotype was observed at least ten times. This beta chain is a stray read from a library made for alpha chains; its abundance is not meaningful. The gene calls are TRBV7-9 and TRBJ1-5, with a possible D match to TRBD1 (6 bases). The V end was cut by 1 base, the J end by 6 bases, with 10 bases between. The CDR3 length is 14 residues. CDR1 is SEHNR, CDR2 FQNEAQ, per germline (reference sequence). CDR3 amino acids: CASSLGGAIQPQHF. As DNA, the CDR3 is TGTGCCAGCAGCTTAGGGGGGGCGATTCAGCCCCAGCATTTT.

Judged by abundance, this clonotype is large (0.1 to 1%). The library was built for alpha chains, so this beta chain is an off-target read and its size means little. The rearrangement uses TRBV5-1 and TRBJ2-7; D not certain. The germline gives CDR1 SGHRS, CDR2 YFSETQ. The V end lost 2 bases, the J end lost 3 bases, and 9 bases lay between the germline ends. The CDR3 is made up of 13 amino acids. The CDR3 region has the DNA TGCGCCAGCAGCTTCGGACCCCGCTACGAGCAGTACTTC. This gives the protein CASSFGPRYEQYF.

This clonotype was counted many times. This beta chain is a stray read from a library made for alpha chains; its abundance is not meaningful. The chain combines TRBV4-2 with TRBJ2-5; D possibly matches TRBD1 or TRBD2 (5 bases each). This CDR3 has 15 amino acids. CDR1 LGHNA and CDR2 YNFKEQ come from the germline V gene. Trimming left V 0 bases short and J 2 bases short, with 10 bases between. CDR3 in amino acids: CASSQDRGGQETQYF. CDR3 nucleotide sequence: TGTGCCAGCAGCCAAGATCGGGGCGGACAAGAGACCCAGTACTTC.

This clonotype came up many times. A library prepared for alpha chains yielded this beta chain as an off-target read; its size is of little meaning. This chain connects TRBV4-3 to TRBJ2-3; D remains unclear. The germline CDR1 and CDR2 sequences are LGHNA and YSLEER. CDR3 length: 13 amino acids. V lost 0 bases, J lost 4 bases, and 5 bases lay in between. The CDR3 sequence: CASSQEGSDTQYF. The CDR3 DNA reads as TGCGCCAGCAGCCAAGAAGGGTCAGATACGCAGTATTTT.

This clonotype has a count of ten or more. Little can be read into the size of this beta chain, an off-target read in a library designed for alpha chains. For the CDR3, the DNA is TGTGCCAGCAGCGTAGAGGGACAGTACACAGATACGCAGTATTTT. It translates to CASSVEGQYTDTQYF. The chain has TRBV9 and TRBJ2-3, with TRBD1 matching 7 bases. Germline V gives CDR1 SGDLS, CDR2 YYNGEE. The CDR3 extends over 15 amino acids. V was clipped by 0 bases and J by 2 bases; unmatched bases: 3.

The table lists this clonotype with a few counts. This beta chain is an unintended read in a library built for alpha chains; its size means little. The rearrangement joins TRBV7-2 to TRBJ2-2, with D unclear. Germline V gene sequence: CDR1 SGHTA, CDR2 FQGNSA. This CDR3 region has 14 residues. The germline V and J ends were trimmed by 5 bases and 6 bases, with 13 bases remaining between them. This chain's CDR3 is CASSPTTSPGELFF. The CDR3 coding sequence is TGTGCCAGCAGCCCCACCACGTCGCCCGGGGAGCTGTTTTTT.

This clonotype was recorded many times. This beta chain represents an off-target read in a library built for alpha chains; its size is of limited meaning. This chain links TRBV29-1 with TRBJ1-1; the D gene is possibly TRBD1 (6 bases). Germline CDR1 reads SQVTM; CDR2 reads ANQGSEA. Between the trimmed V and J ends, which lost 5 bases and 1 base, there was a span of 14 bases. This CDR3 comprises 14 residues. The CDR3 protein is CSVPRGGQNTEAFF. The CDR3 nucleotides are TGCAGCGTTCCGAGGGGGGGACAGAACACTGAAGCTTTCTTT.

The sample holds many counts of this clonotype. This beta chain is off target for a library built for alpha chains, so its abundance means little. The V gene is TRBV7-3, the J gene TRBJ2-2; D is perhaps TRBD2 (6 bases). CDR1 is SGHTA, CDR2 FQGTGA, per germline. With 5 bases removed from V and 2 bases from J, the gap between germline ends came to 12 bases. CDR3 length: 15 amino acids. CDR3 amino acids: CASSPGLINTGELFF. CDR3 coding DNA: TGTGCCAGCAGCCCGGGACTGATTAACACCGGGGAGCTGTTTTTT.

This clonotype was seen many times. The size of this beta chain means little, since it is a stray read in a library made for alpha chains. V and J are TRBV5-1 and TRBJ2-1; D might be TRBD2 (6 bases). The germline V gene has CDR1 SGHRS and CDR2 YFSETQ. V dropped 0 bases and J dropped 6 bases, with 10 bases sitting between them. The CDR3 runs to 14 residues. CDR3 DNA: TGCGCCAGCAGCTTGGCCCCCGGGGGCAATGAGCAGTTCTTC. It translates to CASSLAPGGNEQFF.

In its sample, this clonotype is medium-sized (0.01 to 0.1%). This beta chain is an off-target read within a library intended for alpha chains, so its frequency means little. The chain joins TRBV12-3 or TRBV12-4 to TRBJ2-1; D may be TRBD2 (5 bases). Trimming left V 4 bases short and J 12 bases short, with 13 bases between. This CDR3 spans 12 amino acids. CDR3 coding DNA: TGTGCCAGCAGTTCGCTGTACCGGGGGCAGTTCTTC. As protein: CASSSLYRGQFF.

This clonotype was observed at least ten times. In a library made to pick up alpha chains, this beta chain is a stray read with a size that means little. The rearrangement links TRBV3-1 to TRBJ2-1; 9 nucleotides align to TRBD2. CDR3 length: 16 amino acids. Per germline, CDR1 LGHDT and CDR2 YNNKEL (reference sequence). V gave up 4 bases and J gave up 10 bases; unmatched junction bases: 14. CDR3 sequence (DNA): TGTGCCAGCAGCCGCCTAACTTCGGGACTAGCATTCGAGCAGTTCTTC. Translating gives CASSRLTSGLAFEQFF.

Many counts were recorded for this clonotype. Being off target in a library aimed at alpha chains, this beta chain has a size of little meaning. The chain is built from TRBV29-1 and TRBJ1-2; possible D gene TRBD1, 5 bases. The germline V gene encodes CDR1 SQVTM and CDR2 ANQGSEA. Trimming removed 5 bases at V and 6 bases at J, with 16 bases between. This CDR3 has 13 residues. The CDR3 region is CSVKEGAGNGYTF. CDR3 nucleotide sequence: TGCAGCGTTAAGGAAGGGGCAGGGAATGGCTACACCTTC.

This clonotype was counted at least ten times. With the library built for alpha chains, this beta chain is off target and its frequency is not meaningful. V and J are TRBV12-3 or TRBV12-4 and TRBJ2-3; 9 bases agree with TRBD1. V shed 6 bases and J 2 bases; nucleotides not matched to a gene: 15. The CDR3 extends over 18 amino acids. In DNA form, the CDR3 reads TGTGCCAGCAGGCCGGGACAGGGTGTCCGGGGGTTCACAGATACGCAGTATTTT. This encodes CASRPGQGVRGFTDTQYF.

This clonotype was counted many times. The library was designed around alpha chains, so this beta chain is a stray read whose abundance carries little weight. The chain combines TRBV12-3 or TRBV12-4 with TRBJ1-5; maybe TRBD1 (5 bases). V was shortened by 2 bases and J by 6 bases, with 11 bases between the two germline ends. CDR3 length: 14 residues. The chain's CDR3 is CASSLSGQAQPQHF. In DNA, the CDR3 is TGTGCCAGCAGTTTAAGCGGACAAGCTCAGCCCCAGCATTTT.

Within the sample, this clonotype is medium-sized. Because the library targeted alpha chains, this beta chain is an off-target read whose size means little. The rearrangement links TRBV10-3 to TRBJ1-2, with D perhaps TRBD1 (5 bases). V lost 3 bases, J lost 4 bases, and 12 bases lay in between. The germline CDR1 and CDR2 sequences are ENHRY and SYGVKD. The CDR3 consists of 14 residues. CDR3 in amino acids: CAISEVGEGYGYTF. The CDR3 region has the DNA TGTGCCATCAGTGAAGTGGGGGAGGGCTATGGCTACACCTTC.

Notes on this clonotype: Because this beta chain is a stray read in a library intended to capture alpha chains, its abundance should not be given much weight. V is TRBV7-2 and J is TRBJ1-3; D gene unclear. This CDR3 has 13 residues. Germline V gene lookup returns CDR1 SGHTA and CDR2 FQGNSA. Trimming cost V 4 bases and J 4 bases, with 8 bases left between them. The CDR3 sequence: CASSSNMGNTIYF. DNA of the CDR3: TGTGCCAGCAGCTCGAACATGGGAAACACCATATATTTT.

Within the sample, this clonotype is medium-sized. Found in a library prepared for alpha chains, this beta chain is an off-target read, and its abundance has little meaning. The CDR3, as DNA: TGCGCCAGCAGCCCGGACAGGGGTTGGACTGAAGCTTTCTTT. Protein product: CASSPDRGWTEAFF. The chain recombines TRBV4-3 with TRBJ1-1, with 9 bases identical to TRBD1. Germline V gene lookup returns CDR1 LGHNA and CDR2 YSLEER. CDR3 length: 14 amino acids. V lost 4 bases and J lost 5; bases outside the gene matches: 5.

This clonotype showed up many times. The library was prepared for alpha chains; this beta chain is a stray read, so its frequency means little. V is TRBV11-2 and J is TRBJ2-1; 10 bases match TRBD2. Germline assignment: CDR1 SGHAT and CDR2 FQNNGV. CDR3 length: 14 amino acids. With V trimmed by 5 bases and J by 7 bases, 5 bases remained unmatched. CDR3: CASSRGTSVNEQFF. In nucleotides, the CDR3 is TGTGCCAGCAGCCGCGGGACTAGCGTTAATGAGCAGTTCTTC.